Described below is a single T cell receptor beta chain sequence and its context. Assay used: immunoSEQ multiplex PCR; TCRdb lists only in-frame clones, some missing. The sample contains about 33,000 clones, around 94% of which appear only once. The CDR3 runs 13 residues. V was clipped by 0 bases and J by 5 bases, with 7 bases between them. The data are from a study of T cell clones after liver transplantation. In the study overall: Standard immunosuppression, with no induction, continued until 12-24 months after transplant.

The material was CD8+ T cells from blood, obtained 12 months after liver transplant. This chain uses TRBV23-1 with TRBJ2-5; D is uncertain. Being an ORF, TRBV23-1 has a function that is uncertain. This clonotype originated in a human patient who received a liver transplant. These T cells may partly come from the graft donor. CDR3 coding DNA: TGCGCCAGCAGTCAATCACAGTGTGAGACCCAGTACTTC. Protein sequence: CASSQSQCETQYF.